Listed here are 32 T cell receptor beta chains from one sample, sequenced in a study of long-term antiretroviral therapy in people with HIV. The immunoSEQ assay was v3.0, run at survey level. Generated by immunoSEQ multiplex PCR, the TCRdb table keeps only in-frame clones and is missing some. Among under 50,000 clones listed, 86% were seen once. Source: unsorted PBMCs, taken 1.2 years after starting antiretroviral therapy. All receptors come from a woman between 45 and 65 years old with HIV.

This rearrangement joins TRBV18 to TRBJ1-5, with TRBD1 matching over 10 bases. The V gene's germline CDR1 is KGHSH and CDR2 LQKENI. The V and J ends lost 2 bases and 6 bases, in that order; junction bases with no gene match: 7. This CDR3 is built from 16 residues. DNA for the CDR3: TGTGCCAGCTCACCAGGCGGACAGGGGGTAGGTCAGCCCCAGCATTTT. This encodes CASSPGGQGVGQPQHF.

V gene TRBV12-5 combines with J gene TRBJ1-3; D not certain. The V and J ends lost 7 bases and 1 base respectively, with 8 bases between them. Germline assignment: CDR1 LGHNT and CDR2 FRNRAP. The CDR3 has 13 amino acids. The CDR3 sequence: CASDERSGNTIYF. CDR3 bases: TGTGCTAGTGATGAGAGATCTGGAAACACCATATATTTT.

The rearrangement joins TRBV11-3 to TRBJ1-1; no clear D gene. Trimming cost V 5 bases and J 12 bases, with 7 bases left between them. This CDR3 is built from 9 residues. The germline V gene encodes CDR1 SGHNT and CDR2 YENEEA. In nucleotides, the CDR3 is TGTGCCAGCAGCCCCCGGCCTTTCTTT. It is translated as CASSPRPFF. The whole variable domain, filled in from reference TRBV11-3 and TRBJ1-1, reads EAGVVQSPRYKIIEKKQPVAFWCNPISGHNTLYWYLQNLGQGPELLIRYENEEAVDDSQLPKDRFSAERLKGVDSTLKIQPAELGDSAVYLCASSPRPFFGQGTRLTVV.

The chain links TRBV7-2 to TRBJ2-4, with D possibly TRBD2 on 7 matching bases. Germline CDR1 is SGHTA and CDR2 is FQGNSA. The CDR3 totals 15 residues. Trimming removed 5 bases from V and 2 bases from J, with 13 bases in between. Here the CDR3 reads CASSPWGGSKNIQYF. CDR3 bases: TGTGCCAGCAGCCCATGGGGGGGCTCCAAAAACATTCAGTACTTC.

V usage is TRBV9 and J usage is TRBJ1-1; 7 bases are a match to TRBD1. CDR3 size: 13 residues. Germline V gene lookup returns CDR1 SGDLS and CDR2 YYNGEE. J gave up 5 bases and V 6 bases, and 7 bases lay outside the gene matches. CDR3 residues: CASNPGGYTEAFF. CDR3 in DNA: TGTGCCAGCAACCCAGGGGGGTATACTGAAGCTTTCTTT.

In its sample, this clone was seen a few times. The chain employs TRBV6-5 and TRBJ1-2; possibly TRBD1 for D (5 bases). Germline-derived CDR1 and CDR2 are MNHEY and SVGAGI. The CDR3 contains 13 residues. The V and J ends lost 5 bases and 4 bases respectively, with 11 bases between them. CDR3 nucleotide sequence: TGTGCCAGCAGTGTCGAAGGGGCCTATGGCTACACCTTC. Amino acids: CASSVEGAYGYTF.

This clone was seen just once. The V and J genes are TRBV7-6 and TRBJ2-5; 16 nucleotides match TRBD2. Germline V CDR1 and CDR2: SGHVS, FNYEAQ. The CDR3 runs 18 residues. Trimming at V came to 2 bases and at J to 4 bases, leaving 7 bases not matched to a gene. The CDR3 region is CASSLYMGLAGGRETQYF. The CDR3 nucleotides read TGTGCCAGCAGCTTATATATGGGACTAGCGGGGGGGCGAGAGACCCAGTACTTC.

The chain is built from TRBV18 and TRBJ1-4; D unclear. The CDR3 runs to 17 residues. The V end was cut by 3 bases, the J end by 0 bases, with 14 bases between. CDR1 is KGHSH and CDR2 is LQKENI in the germline V gene. CDR3 DNA: TGTGCCAGCTCACCCCATGTGGCCGGGACAACTAATGAAAAACTGTTTTTT. The encoded protein is CASSPHVAGTTNEKLFF.

The chain recombines TRBV27 with TRBJ1-5, with 7 bases aligning to TRBD1. J gave up 1 base and V 1 base, and 7 bases lay outside the gene matches. Germline V gene lookup returns CDR1 MNHEY and CDR2 SMNVEV (reference sequence). This CDR3 contains 17 residues. The chain's CDR3 is CASSLYSGQPSNQPQHF. CDR3 bases: TGTGCCAGCAGTTTATACTCGGGACAGCCCAGCAATCAGCCCCAGCATTTT.

This chain uses TRBV7-2 with TRBJ2-3, with TRBD2 matching over 7 bases. Trimming removed 0 bases from V and 0 bases from J; junction bases left unmatched: 12. There are 19 residues in the CDR3. Germline loops: CDR1 SGHTA, CDR2 FQGNSA. CDR3 sequence: CASSLAGGVAFGSTDTQYF. DNA for the CDR3: TGTGCCAGCAGCTTAGCTGGGGGGGTGGCCTTCGGGAGCACAGATACGCAGTATTTT.

This chain joins TRBV25-1 and TRBJ1-1, with D possibly being TRBD1 (6 bases). This CDR3 is built from 14 residues. Trimming removed 2 bases at V and 7 bases at J, with 14 bases between. Germline CDR1 is MGHDK and CDR2 is SYGVNS. CDR3 amino acids: CASSEIGGPNEAFF. The CDR3 nucleotides read TGTGCCAGCAGTGAAATTGGGGGCCCTAATGAAGCTTTCTTT.

The CDR3 bases are TGTGCCAGCGGGAGAGGGAATCGCCCAGATACGCAGTATTTT. Translation: CASGRGNRPDTQYF. This chain links TRBV7-9 with TRBJ2-3; maybe TRBD2 (5 bases). CDR3 size: 14 residues. V lost 8 bases, J lost 4 bases, and 16 bases lay in between. The germline CDR1 and CDR2 sequences are SEHNR and FQNEAQ (reference sequence).

This clone turned up a few times. The rearrangement joins TRBV5-6 to TRBJ2-2, with D uncertain. Germline lookup yields CDR1 SGHDT and CDR2 YYEEEE. The V end was cut by 0 bases, the J end by 1 base, with 10 bases between. The CDR3 is 16 amino acids. CDR3 protein: CASSLAESLNTGELFF. CDR3 coding DNA: TGTGCCAGCAGCTTGGCGGAGTCATTGAACACCGGGGAGCTGTTTTTT.

J is TRBJ1-3 and V is TRBV18; D is possibly TRBD1 (5 bases). This CDR3 is 16 amino acids long. Germline-derived CDR1 and CDR2 are KGHSH and LQKENI. V lost 3 bases to trimming and J lost 0 bases, with 12 bases between them. The CDR3 here is CASSPPTGRSGNTIYF. CDR3 DNA: TGTGCCAGCTCACCCCCTACAGGACGCTCTGGAAACACCATATATTTT. Combining the CDR3 with reference TRBV18 and TRBJ1-3 gives the whole variable domain NAGVMQNPRHLVRRRGQEARLRCSPMKGHSHVYWYRQLPEEGLKFMVYLQKENIIDESGMPKERFSAEFPKEGPSILRIQQVVRGDSAAYFCASSPPTGRSGNTIYFGEGSWLTVV.

CDR3: CASSYIGQRDTEAFF. The CDR3 DNA follows: TGCGCCAGCAGCTACATCGGACAGCGGGACACTGAAGCTTTCTTT. The J gene is TRBJ1-1, the V gene TRBV4-3, with D possibly being TRBD1 (6 bases). CDR1 is LGHNA and CDR2 is YSLEER in the germline V gene. CDR3 length: 15 residues. The germline V and J ends were trimmed by 5 bases and 3 bases, with 16 bases remaining between them.

V usage is TRBV19 and J usage is TRBJ1-2, with 7 bases aligning to TRBD1. Trimming cost V 3 bases and J 0 bases; bases outside gene matches: 7. The CDR3 consists of 16 residues. Germline V gene lookup returns CDR1 LNHDA and CDR2 SQIVND (reference sequence). The CDR3 DNA is TGTGCCAGTAGTATTGTTTCCAGGGGGGCTAACTATGGCTACACCTTC. Residues: CASSIVSRGANYGYTF.

V and J are TRBV7-6 and TRBJ2-2, with TRBD2 as a possible D gene (6 bases). This CDR3 comprises 18 residues. Trimming took off 5 bases at V and 0 bases at J, with 19 bases between the two ends. The germline V gene encodes CDR1 SGHVS and CDR2 FNYEAQ. The CDR3 DNA sequence: TGTGCCAGCAGCGCTAAGACCCGCGGGGCAGCGAACACCGGGGAGCTGTTTTTT. It is translated as CASSAKTRGAANTGELFF. Drawing the rest from reference TRBV7-6 and TRBJ2-2, the complete variable domain is GAGVSQSPRYKVTKRGQDVALRCDPISGHVSLYWYRQALGQGPEFLTYFNYEAQQDKSGLPNDRFSAERPEGSISTLTIQRTEQRDSAMYRCASSAKTRGAANTGELFFGEGSRLTVL.

The chain recombines TRBV6-5 with TRBJ1-6; D is possibly TRBD1 (5 bases). The germline CDR1 and CDR2 sequences are MNHEY and SVGAGI. V was cut by 6 bases and J by 8 bases, with 8 bases left in between. This CDR3 contains 12 residues. CDR3 amino acids: CASSWGDSPLHF. In DNA form, the CDR3 reads TGTGCCAGCAGCTGGGGGGATTCACCCCTCCACTTT.

V and J are TRBV25-1 and TRBJ2-5, with a tentative D call TRBD2 (6 bases). CDR1 and CDR2 from the germline V gene are MGHDK and SYGVNS. This CDR3 spans 14 amino acids. Trimming shortened V by 2 bases and J by 5 bases, and 12 bases separated the two germline ends. The CDR3 region has the DNA TGTGCCAGCAGTGAACCCGGACTAATTGAGACCCAGTACTTC. Amino acids: CASSEPGLIETQYF.

The chain couples TRBV9 to TRBJ2-7; a weak D match, TRBD1 (5 bases). The CDR3 consists of 14 residues. V lost 3 bases and J 4 bases, leaving 14 bases between the germline ends. Germline V gene lookup returns CDR1 SGDLS and CDR2 YYNGEE. CDR3 sequence reads: CASSDEGREYEQYF. The CDR3 coding sequence is TGTGCCAGCAGCGACGAAGGCAGGGAATACGAGCAGTACTTC.

The chain couples TRBV5-6 to TRBJ2-7; TRBD1 is a possible D gene (6 bases). From germline, CDR1 is SGHDT and CDR2 YYEEEE. V was shortened by 3 bases and J by 1 base, with 8 bases between the two germline ends. CDR3 size: 13 residues. The DNA of the CDR3 is TGTGCCAGCAGCTACAGGGATTCCTACGAGCAGTACTTC. Translated, it gives CASSYRDSYEQYF.

The chain joins TRBV7-2 to TRBJ1-1; weak D call: TRBD1 (5 bases). V was cut by 5 bases and J by 0 bases, with 13 bases left in between. Germline V lookup: CDR1 SGHTA, CDR2 FQGNSA. The CDR3 extends over 15 amino acids. CDR3: CASSPRQTLNTEAFF. The DNA for the CDR3 is TGTGCCAGCAGCCCACGACAGACCCTGAACACTGAAGCTTTCTTT.

This clone has only one observation. The chain links TRBV7-2 to TRBJ1-5; D call uncertain. Germline V lookup: CDR1 SGHTA, CDR2 FQGNSA. The CDR3 extends over 16 amino acids. Between the trimmed V and J ends, which lost 5 bases and 3 bases, there was a span of 17 bases. The chain's CDR3 is CASSPFGINVNQPQHF. CDR3 in DNA: TGTGCCAGCAGCCCCTTCGGGATCAACGTCAATCAGCCCCAGCATTTT.

This chain joins TRBV4-1 and TRBJ2-6; 9 positions match TRBD1. Germline V gene data show CDR1 as MGHRA and CDR2 as YSYEKL. V trimming: 1 base; J trimming: 0 bases; junction bases outside the gene matches: 7. The CDR3 is 19 residues long. In DNA, the CDR3 is TGCGCCAGCAGCCAAGGCGCGGGACAGGGTGTCTCTGGGGCCAACGTCCTGACTTTC. This codes for CASSQGAGQGVSGANVLTF.

The chain carries TRBV5-4 and TRBJ2-3; the D call may be TRBD1 or TRBD2 (5 bases each). Germline-derived CDR1 and CDR2 are SGHNT and YYREEE (reference sequence). The V end was cut by 4 bases, the J end by 0 bases, with 18 bases between. The CDR3 consists of 17 residues. The CDR3 here is CASSRTGGKASTDTQYF. The CDR3, as DNA: TGTGCCAGCAGCCGTACTGGGGGTAAGGCTAGCACAGATACGCAGTATTTT.

This CDR3 reads CASSEQLEGEQYF. In DNA, the CDR3 is TGTGCCAGCAGTGAACAGCTTGAGGGCGAGCAGTACTTC. The chain couples TRBV25-1 to TRBJ2-7, with a possible D match to TRBD2 (5 bases). This CDR3 spans 13 amino acids. Per germline, CDR1 MGHDK and CDR2 SYGVNS. Trimming took off 2 bases at V and 6 bases at J, with 11 bases between the two ends.

V is TRBV30 and J is TRBJ2-1; D may be TRBD2 (7 bases). Trimming shortened V by 0 bases and J by 2 bases, and 11 bases separated the two germline ends. Per the germline V gene, CDR1 is GTSNPN and CDR2 is SVGIG (reference sequence). This CDR3 has 15 amino acids. CDR3 residues: CAWSVGGRTYNEQFF. The DNA for the CDR3 is TGTGCCTGGAGTGTCGGGGGGCGAACCTACAATGAGCAGTTCTTC.

The chain uses TRBV9 and TRBJ1-2; D gene uncertain. The CDR3 sequence is 14 residues long. Trimming cost V 1 base and J 4 bases, with 11 bases left between them. Germline V CDR1 and CDR2: SGDLS, YYNGEE. Here the CDR3 DNA reads TGTGCCAGCAGCGTACGGGAGGGAACCTATGGCTACACCTTC. Its protein is CASSVREGTYGYTF. Looking up the rest from reference TRBV9 and TRBJ1-2 gives the full variable domain: DSGVTQTPKHLITATGQRVTLRCSPRSGDLSVYWYQQSLDQGLQFLIQYYNGEERAKGNILERFSAQQFPDLHSELNLSSLELGDSALYFCASSVREGTYGYTFGSGTRLTVV.

V gene TRBV7-9 combines with J gene TRBJ1-4, with a tentative D call TRBD1 (5 bases). This CDR3 contains 15 residues. With 5 bases removed from V and 1 base from J, the gap between germline ends came to 11 bases. The germline gives CDR1 SEHNR, CDR2 FQNEAQ (reference sequence). CDR3 protein: CASSTRGGTNEKLFF. The CDR3 DNA reads TGTGCCAGCAGCACTCGGGGGGGAACTAATGAAAAACTGTTTTTT.

CDR3 bases: TGTGCCAGCAGATCGGACAGGGGGATGGACACTGAAGCTTTCTTT. Translating it yields CASRSDRGMDTEAFF. The rearrangement joins TRBV11-2 to TRBJ1-1, with TRBD1 matching over 10 bases. The CDR3 length is 15 residues. The germline V gene has CDR1 SGHAT and CDR2 FQNNGV. With V trimmed by 6 bases and J by 3 bases, 7 bases remained unmatched.

V and J are TRBV2 and TRBJ1-4; no firm D call. Germline CDR1 reads SNHLY; CDR2 reads FYNNEI. V lost 2 bases and J 5 bases, leaving 9 bases between the germline ends. The CDR3 is made up of 14 amino acids. CDR3 sequence (DNA): TGTGCCAGCAGTGAACTGGGCGGGAATGAAAAACTGTTTTTT. It specifies CASSELGGNEKLFF.

The sample holds a few counts of this clone. The V call is TRBV7-2, the J call TRBJ1-2; D remains ambiguous. Germline CDR1 reads SGHTA; CDR2 reads FQGNSA. V lost 5 bases, J lost 8 bases, and 9 bases lay in between. The CDR3 has 11 amino acids. CDR3: CASSPSVGYTF. CDR3 nucleotide sequence: TGTGCCAGCAGCCCCTCGGTCGGCTACACCTTC.